This paragraph reports one T cell receptor beta chain. The antigen is unknown. Germline V gene data show CDR1 as LGHNA and CDR2 as YSLEER. V lost 0 bases to trimming and J lost 0 bases, with 6 bases between them. CDR3 length equals 15 residues. None of the participants with HIV were treated outside the United States. The authors ran the immunoSEQ assay, v3.0, at survey level. Method: immunoSEQ multiplex PCR; TCRdb's copy keeps in-frame clones and lacks some. The repertoire holds fewer than 20,000 clones, with around 79% as singletons. This sample was taken from a study of long-term antiretroviral therapy in people with HIV. Study in general: Collection dates of the earliest samples fall about a decade before the 2015 immediate-ART recommendation. The study's findings and limits: HIV repertoires spanned tighter CDR3 length ranges than controls did. Records did not include ART adherence, viral resistance or therapy changes.

The sequence came from a man aged 25 to 40 with HIV. The genes are TRBV4-3 and TRBJ2-1; D uncertain. This material consisted of unsorted PBMCs, taken at the start of antiretroviral therapy. In DNA form, the CDR3 reads TGCGCCAGCAGCCAAGATGGCGGCTCCTACAATGAGCAGTTCTTC. Protein: CASSQDGGSYNEQFF.